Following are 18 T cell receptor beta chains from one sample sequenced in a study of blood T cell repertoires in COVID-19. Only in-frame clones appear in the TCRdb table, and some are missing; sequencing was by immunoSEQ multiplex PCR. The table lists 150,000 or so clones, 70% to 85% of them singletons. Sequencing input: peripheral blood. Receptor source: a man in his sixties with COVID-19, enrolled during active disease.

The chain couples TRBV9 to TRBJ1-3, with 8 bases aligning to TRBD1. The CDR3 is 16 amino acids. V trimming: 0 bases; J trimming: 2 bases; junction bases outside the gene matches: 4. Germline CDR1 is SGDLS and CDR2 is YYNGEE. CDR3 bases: TGTGCCAGCAGCGTAGGACAGGGGATGGCTGGAAACACCATATATTTT. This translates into CASSVGQGMAGNTIYF.

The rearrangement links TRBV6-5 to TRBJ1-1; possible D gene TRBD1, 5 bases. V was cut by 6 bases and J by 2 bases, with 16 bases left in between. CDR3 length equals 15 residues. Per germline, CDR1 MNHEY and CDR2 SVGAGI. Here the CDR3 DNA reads TGTGCCAGCAGCCCCTCAGGGTCGGTAAACACTGAAGCTTTCTTT. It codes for CASSPSGSVNTEAFF.

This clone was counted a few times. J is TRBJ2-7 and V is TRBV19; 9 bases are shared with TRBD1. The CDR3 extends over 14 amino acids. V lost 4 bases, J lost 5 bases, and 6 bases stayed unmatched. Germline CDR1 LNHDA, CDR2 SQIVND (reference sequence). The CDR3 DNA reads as TGTGCCAGTAGTAGGGACAGGGCAGTCCACGAGCAGTACTTC. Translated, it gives CASSRDRAVHEQYF.

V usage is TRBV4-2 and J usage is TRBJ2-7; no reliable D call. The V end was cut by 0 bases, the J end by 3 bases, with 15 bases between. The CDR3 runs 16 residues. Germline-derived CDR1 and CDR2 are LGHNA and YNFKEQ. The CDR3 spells CASSQESAVLVYEQYF. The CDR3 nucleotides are TGTGCCAGCAGCCAAGAAAGTGCGGTCCTGGTCTACGAGCAGTACTTC.

DNA of the CDR3: TGTGCCTCCGGCGGGGGGGTAGATACGCAGTATTTT. Protein product: CASGGGVDTQYF. This rearrangement joins TRBV19 to TRBJ2-3; TRBD2 aligns across 9 bases. CDR1 is LNHDA and CDR2 is SQIVND in the germline V gene (reference sequence). This CDR3 is built from 12 residues. V was pared by 11 bases and J by 5 bases, with 5 bases of the junction left unmatched. Complete variable domain (other parts from reference TRBV19 and TRBJ2-3): DGGITQSPKYLFRKEGQNVTLSCEQNLNHDAMYWYRQDPGQGLRLIYYSQIVNDFQKGDIAEGYSVSREKKESFPLTVTSAQKNPTAFYLCASGGGVDTQYFGPGTRLTVL.

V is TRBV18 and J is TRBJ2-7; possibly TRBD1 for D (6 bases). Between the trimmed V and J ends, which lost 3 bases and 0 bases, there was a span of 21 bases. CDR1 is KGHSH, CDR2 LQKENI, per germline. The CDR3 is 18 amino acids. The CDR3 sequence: CASSPLDPGDLYSYEQYF. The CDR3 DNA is TGTGCCAGCTCACCTCTAGATCCAGGGGATTTATACTCCTACGAGCAGTACTTC.

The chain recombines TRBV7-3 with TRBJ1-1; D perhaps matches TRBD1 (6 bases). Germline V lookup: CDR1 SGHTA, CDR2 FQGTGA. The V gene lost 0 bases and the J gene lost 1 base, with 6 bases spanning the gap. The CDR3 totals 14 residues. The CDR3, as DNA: TGTGCCAGCAGCTTAACAGGGGGGAACACTGAAGCTTTCTTT. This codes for CASSLTGGNTEAFF.

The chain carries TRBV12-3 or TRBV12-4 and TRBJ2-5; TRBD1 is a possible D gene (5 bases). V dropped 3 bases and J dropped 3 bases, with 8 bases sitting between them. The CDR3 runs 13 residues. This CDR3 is CASSFIGEETQYF. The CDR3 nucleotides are TGTGCCAGCAGTTTCATAGGGGAAGAGACCCAGTACTTC.

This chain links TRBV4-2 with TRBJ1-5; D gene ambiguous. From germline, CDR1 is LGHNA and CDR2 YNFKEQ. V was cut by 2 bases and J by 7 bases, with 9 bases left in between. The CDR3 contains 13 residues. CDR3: CASSQSAGQPQHF. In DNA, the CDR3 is TGTGCCAGCAGCCAATCTGCGGGCCAGCCCCAGCATTTT.

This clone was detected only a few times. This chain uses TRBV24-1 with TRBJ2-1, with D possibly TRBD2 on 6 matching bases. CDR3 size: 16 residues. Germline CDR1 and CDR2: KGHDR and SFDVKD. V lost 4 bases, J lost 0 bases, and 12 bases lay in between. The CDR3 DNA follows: TGTGCCACCAGTGACCTCGGGAGTTTCTCCTACAATGAGCAGTTCTTC. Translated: CATSDLGSFSYNEQFF.

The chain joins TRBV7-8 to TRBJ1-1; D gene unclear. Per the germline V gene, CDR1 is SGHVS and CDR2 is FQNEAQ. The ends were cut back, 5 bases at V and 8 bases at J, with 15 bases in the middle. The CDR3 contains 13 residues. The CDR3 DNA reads TGTGCCAGCAGCCTTGATCGGTCCATGGAAGCTTTCTTT. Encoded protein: CASSLDRSMEAFF.

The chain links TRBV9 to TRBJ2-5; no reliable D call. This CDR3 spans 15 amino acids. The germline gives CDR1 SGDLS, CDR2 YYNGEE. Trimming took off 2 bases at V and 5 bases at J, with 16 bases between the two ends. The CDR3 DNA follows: TGTGCCAGCAGCGTTTTTCCGCAGGCTCCGGAGACCCAGTACTTC. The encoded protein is CASSVFPQAPETQYF.

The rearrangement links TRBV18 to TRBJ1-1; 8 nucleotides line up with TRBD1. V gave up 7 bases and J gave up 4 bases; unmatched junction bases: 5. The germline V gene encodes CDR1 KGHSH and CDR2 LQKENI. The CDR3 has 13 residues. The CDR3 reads CASFGTGPTEAFF. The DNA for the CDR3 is TGTGCCAGCTTCGGGACAGGCCCCACTGAAGCTTTCTTT.

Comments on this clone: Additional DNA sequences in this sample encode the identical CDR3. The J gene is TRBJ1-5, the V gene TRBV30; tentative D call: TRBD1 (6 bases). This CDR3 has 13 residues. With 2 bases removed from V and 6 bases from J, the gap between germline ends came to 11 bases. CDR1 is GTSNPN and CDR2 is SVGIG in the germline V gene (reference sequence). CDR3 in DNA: TGTGCCTGGAGTAGGGGGGGCGGTCAGCCCCAGCATTTT. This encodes CAWSRGGGQPQHF.

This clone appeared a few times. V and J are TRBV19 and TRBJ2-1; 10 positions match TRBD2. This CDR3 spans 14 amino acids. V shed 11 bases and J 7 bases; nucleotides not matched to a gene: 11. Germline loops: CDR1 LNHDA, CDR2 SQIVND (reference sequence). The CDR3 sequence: CAVQKRGGLNEQFF. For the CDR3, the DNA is TGTGCCGTACAGAAGCGGGGGGGCCTGAATGAGCAGTTCTTC.

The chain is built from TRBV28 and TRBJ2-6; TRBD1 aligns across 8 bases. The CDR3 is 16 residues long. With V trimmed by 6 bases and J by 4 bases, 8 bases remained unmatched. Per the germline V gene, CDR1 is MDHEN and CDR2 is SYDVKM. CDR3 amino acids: CASSRTGNAGANVLTF. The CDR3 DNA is TGTGCCAGCAGCCGGACAGGGAATGCCGGGGCCAACGTCCTGACTTTC.

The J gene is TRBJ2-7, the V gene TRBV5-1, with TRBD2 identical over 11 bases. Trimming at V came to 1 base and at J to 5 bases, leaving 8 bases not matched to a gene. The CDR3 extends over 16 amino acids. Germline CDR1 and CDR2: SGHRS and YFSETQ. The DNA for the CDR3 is TGCGCCAGCAGCTTGAATAGCGGGGGGGCCGTCAACGAGCAGTACTTC. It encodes CASSLNSGGAVNEQYF.

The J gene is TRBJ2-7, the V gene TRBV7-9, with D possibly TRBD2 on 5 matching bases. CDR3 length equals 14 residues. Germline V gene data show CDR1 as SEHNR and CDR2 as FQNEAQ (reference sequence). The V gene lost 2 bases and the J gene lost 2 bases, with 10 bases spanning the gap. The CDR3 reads CASSLINSAYEQYF. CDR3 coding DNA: TGTGCCAGCAGCTTAATAAATAGCGCCTACGAGCAGTACTTC.